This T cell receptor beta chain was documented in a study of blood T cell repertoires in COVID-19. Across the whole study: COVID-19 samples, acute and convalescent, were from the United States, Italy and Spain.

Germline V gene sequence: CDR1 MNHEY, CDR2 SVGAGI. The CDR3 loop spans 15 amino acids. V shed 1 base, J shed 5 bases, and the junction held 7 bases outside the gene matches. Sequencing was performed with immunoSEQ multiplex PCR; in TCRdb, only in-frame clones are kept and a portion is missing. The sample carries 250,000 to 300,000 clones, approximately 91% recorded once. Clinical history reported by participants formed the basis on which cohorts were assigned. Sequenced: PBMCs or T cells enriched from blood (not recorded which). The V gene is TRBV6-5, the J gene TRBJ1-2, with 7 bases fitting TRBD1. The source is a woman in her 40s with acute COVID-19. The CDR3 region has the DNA TGTGCCAGCAGTTACTACACAGGGGCCGGGTATGGCTACACCTTC. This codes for CASSYYTGAGYGYTF.